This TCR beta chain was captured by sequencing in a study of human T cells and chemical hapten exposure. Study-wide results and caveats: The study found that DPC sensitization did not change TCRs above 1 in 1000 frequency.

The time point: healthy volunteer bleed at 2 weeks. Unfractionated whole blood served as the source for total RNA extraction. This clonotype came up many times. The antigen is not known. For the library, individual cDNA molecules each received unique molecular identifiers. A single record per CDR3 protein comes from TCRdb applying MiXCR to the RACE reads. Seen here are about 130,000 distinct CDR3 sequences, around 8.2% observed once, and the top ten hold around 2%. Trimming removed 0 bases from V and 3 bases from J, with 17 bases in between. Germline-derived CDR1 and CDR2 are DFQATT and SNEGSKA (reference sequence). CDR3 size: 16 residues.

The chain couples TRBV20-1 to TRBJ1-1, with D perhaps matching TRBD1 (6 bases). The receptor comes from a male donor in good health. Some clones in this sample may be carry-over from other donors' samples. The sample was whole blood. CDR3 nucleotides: TGCAGTGCTAGAGACTTCAGGGGCACGGATTACACTGAAGCTTTCTTT. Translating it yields CSARDFRGTDYTEAFF.